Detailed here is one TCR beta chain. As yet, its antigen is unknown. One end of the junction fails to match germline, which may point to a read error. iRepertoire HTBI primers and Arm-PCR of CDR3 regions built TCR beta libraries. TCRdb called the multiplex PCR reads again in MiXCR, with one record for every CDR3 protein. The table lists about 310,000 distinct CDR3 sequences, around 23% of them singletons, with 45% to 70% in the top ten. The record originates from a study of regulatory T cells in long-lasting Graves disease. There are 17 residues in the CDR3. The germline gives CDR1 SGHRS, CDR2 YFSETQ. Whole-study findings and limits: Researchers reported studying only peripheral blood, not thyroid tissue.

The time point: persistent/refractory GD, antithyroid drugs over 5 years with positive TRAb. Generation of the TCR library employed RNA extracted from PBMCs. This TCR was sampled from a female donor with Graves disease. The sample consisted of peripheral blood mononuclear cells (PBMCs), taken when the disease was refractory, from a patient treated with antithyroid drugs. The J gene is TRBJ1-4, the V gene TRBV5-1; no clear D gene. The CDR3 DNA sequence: TGCGCCAGCAGCTTGTCACGGTCTTCAGACAATAATGAAAAACTGCTTTTT. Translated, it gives CASSLSRSSDNNEKLLF.